The 32 T cell receptor beta chains listed next were all sequenced from one sample in a study of cytomegalovirus exposure and HLA in healthy donors (dated by TCRdb to about 2017). Libraries were prepared through the immunoSEQ multiplex PCR assay. A mixture of 60 forward primers for TCR Vbeta segments and 13 reverse primers for TCR Jbeta segments was used in the multiplex PCR. Imported from immuneACCESS, the table was reduced by TCRdb to in-frame sequences with V and J called. These copies leave out some clones; in studies compared against another copy, an unresolved V gene accounts for under half, and the cause of the remainder is not known. The sample profile shows 200,000 or so clones; roughly 88% of them were found once. The ten biggest clones cover roughly 0.71% of the sample. The material sequenced was PBMCs. The receptors were sampled from a boy between 2 and 15 years old in good health and CMV-seronegative.

The count of this clone is one. This rearrangement joins TRBV11-2 to TRBJ2-3; maybe TRBD2 (7 bases). Germline V lookup: CDR1 SGHAT, CDR2 FQNNGV. The CDR3 totals 14 residues. V was shortened by 1 base and J by 5 bases, with 10 bases between the two germline ends. CDR3 amino acids: CASSLAGGRDTQYF. The CDR3 coding sequence is TGTGCCAGCAGCTTAGCGGGGGGCAGAGATACGCAGTATTTT.

The chain couples TRBV7-9 to TRBJ2-7; 8 bases are a match to TRBD2. The CDR3 is 15 amino acids. The V gene end was trimmed by 1 base and the J gene end by 2 bases; junction bases not matched to a gene: 4. CDR1 is SEHNR and CDR2 is FQNEAQ in the germline V gene (reference sequence). The CDR3 is CASSLDGGAPYEQYF. Here the CDR3 DNA reads TGTGCCAGCAGCTTAGACGGGGGGGCCCCCTACGAGCAGTACTTC.

This chain links TRBV5-1 with TRBJ2-2; a weak D match, TRBD1 (6 bases). CDR1 is SGHRS and CDR2 is YFSETQ in the germline V gene. There are 15 residues in the CDR3. Trimming shortened V by 6 bases and J by 0 bases, and 12 bases separated the two germline ends. CDR3 nucleotide sequence: TGCGCCAGCATCAGACAGGAAACGAACACCGGGGAGCTGTTTTTT. Protein: CASIRQETNTGELFF.

This clone was seen a handful of times. The chain joins TRBV5-6 to TRBJ2-5, with D possibly TRBD2 on 6 matching bases. The germline V and J ends were trimmed by 4 bases and 5 bases, with 9 bases remaining between them. The germline CDR1 and CDR2 sequences are SGHDT and YYEEEE. This CDR3 contains 12 residues. CDR3 nucleotides: TGTGCCAGCAGCACGGAGGGTGAGACCCAGTACTTC. Protein: CASSTEGETQYF.

The gene calls are TRBV19 and TRBJ1-1; tentative D call: TRBD1 (6 bases). Germline CDR1 is LNHDA and CDR2 is SQIVND (reference sequence). V was trimmed by 2 bases and J by 2 bases, leaving 9 bases between them. The CDR3 is 14 amino acids. The CDR3 is CASSIPQGNTEAFF. CDR3 nucleotide sequence: TGTGCCAGTAGTATACCACAGGGCAACACTGAAGCTTTCTTT. Using reference TRBV19 and TRBJ1-1 for the parts outside the CDR3, the full variable domain is DGGITQSPKYLFRKEGQNVTLSCEQNLNHDAMYWYRQDPGQGLRLIYYSQIVNDFQKGDIAEGYSVSREKKESFPLTVTSAQKNPTAFYLCASSIPQGNTEAFFGQGTRLTVV.

As regards this clone: Other DNA sequences in the sample encode the same CDR3. The chain links TRBV7-2 to TRBJ2-7, with TRBD2 identical over 11 bases. The CDR3 has 14 residues. V dropped 3 bases and J dropped 3; count of bases not matched to a gene: 1. Germline CDR1 and CDR2: SGHTA and FQGNSA. The CDR3 DNA sequence: TGTGCCAGCAGCTTGACTAGCGGGGACTACGAGCAGTACTTC. Protein: CASSLTSGDYEQYF.

This clone is a singleton in its sample. V and J are TRBV4-2 and TRBJ2-1; D remains ambiguous. The V end was cut by 3 bases, the J end by 8 bases, with 11 bases between. This CDR3 spans 13 amino acids. The germline V gene has CDR1 LGHNA and CDR2 YNFKEQ. In DNA, the CDR3 is TGTGCCAGCAGCCAGGCCGGTAGCTATGAGCAGTTCTTC. Translation gives CASSQAGSYEQFF.

The genes are TRBV11-2 and TRBJ2-7; D remains ambiguous. Germline CDR1 SGHAT, CDR2 FQNNGV. The CDR3 is 12 residues long. V lost 6 bases and J lost 1, with 7 bases in between. CDR3 nucleotide sequence: TGTGCCAGCAGTATAGCTTCCTACGAGCAGTACTTC. The encoded protein is CASSIASYEQYF.

The chain couples TRBV30 to TRBJ2-7; 10 bases align to TRBD2. This CDR3 has 16 amino acids. Germline trimming cut 4 bases from V and 5 bases from J; bases unmatched to any gene: 14. Germline loops: CDR1 GTSNPN, CDR2 SVGIG (reference sequence). The CDR3 nucleotides read TGTGCCTGGATGCGCCGGGGACTAGCGAAGATGGACGAGCAGTACTTC. It codes for CAWMRRGLAKMDEQYF.

The rearrangement uses TRBV6-5 and TRBJ1-1, with D perhaps TRBD1 (6 bases). Germline CDR1 and CDR2: MNHEY and SVGAGI. This CDR3 contains 14 residues. The ends were cut back, 10 bases at V and 8 bases at J, with 23 bases in the middle. The CDR3 is CATRPGTKKREAFF. The CDR3 nucleotides are TGTGCCACCCGCCCCGGGACAAAGAAGAGGGAAGCTTTCTTT.

This chain joins TRBV10-3 and TRBJ2-2, with 9 bases lining up with TRBD2. This CDR3 has 16 residues. The germline CDR1 and CDR2 sequences are ENHRY and SYGVKD. V gave up 7 bases and J gave up 1 base; unmatched junction bases: 7. DNA of the CDR3: TGTGCCATCAAGGGAGATAGCGGGGGGAACACCGGGGAGCTGTTTTTT. Translating it yields CAIKGDSGGNTGELFF.

This clone was found once. This likely comes from a read error, as the CDR3 has no conserved phenylalanine or tryptophan at its end. The genes are TRBV9 and TRBJ2-7, with D possibly TRBD2 on 5 matching bases. V lost 4 bases to trimming and J lost 7 bases, with 15 bases between them. The V gene's germline CDR1 is SGDLS and CDR2 YYNGEE. The CDR3 length is 13 residues. The DNA of the CDR3 is TGTGCCAGCAGCTCACCCCCCCGGAGGGAGCAGTACCTC. It codes for CASSSPPRREQYL.

This chain connects TRBV4-1 to TRBJ2-7; 8 bases are a match to TRBD1. Losses at the gene ends were 3 bases for V and 2 bases for J; bases not matched to a gene: 6. This CDR3 has 15 amino acids. The germline V gene encodes CDR1 MGHRA and CDR2 YSYEKL. CDR3 in DNA: TGCGCCAGCAGCCAGATTGCAGGGGGCCCCTACGAGCAGTACTTC. Residues: CASSQIAGGPYEQYF.

This chain links TRBV30 with TRBJ2-7; D remains unclear. Trimming stripped 5 bases from V and 5 bases from J, with 22 bases between. From germline, CDR1 is GTSNPN and CDR2 SVGIG (reference sequence). This CDR3 has 15 residues. CDR3 amino acids: CAWGGYDKSTHEQYF. DNA of the CDR3: TGTGCCTGGGGTGGTTATGACAAGTCCACTCACGAGCAGTACTTC.

The chain combines TRBV6-1 with TRBJ2-1, with D possibly being TRBD2 (6 bases). Germline V gene lookup returns CDR1 MNHNS and CDR2 SASEGT. The CDR3 runs to 17 residues. Trimming took off 1 base at V and 4 bases at J, with 17 bases between the two ends. CDR3 nucleotides: TGTGCCAGCAGTGAAGGGGAGGCCCCCTGGGGTTACAATGAGCAGTTCTTC. It yields the protein CASSEGEAPWGYNEQFF.

This clone appeared once. This chain uses TRBV11-2 with TRBJ2-2; D may be TRBD1 (6 bases). The CDR3 is 15 residues long. CDR1 is SGHAT, CDR2 FQNNGV, per germline. Trimming took 3 bases from V and 0 from J, leaving 8 bases between them. The CDR3 nucleotides are TGTGCCAGCAGCTTTAGACAGGCGAACACCGGGGAGCTGTTTTTT. The encoded protein is CASSFRQANTGELFF.

As DNA, the CDR3 is TGTGCCACCAGCCCAGGGGGCTACGAGCAGTACTTC. It is translated as CATSPGGYEQYF. The chain couples TRBV15 to TRBJ2-7; TRBD1 aligns across 7 bases. CDR1 and CDR2 from the germline V gene are LNHNV and YYDKDF (reference sequence). The CDR3 has 12 amino acids. Trimming cost V 5 bases and J 3 bases; bases outside gene matches: 1.

The V gene is TRBV7-9, the J gene TRBJ2-3, with D uncertain. This CDR3 is 12 amino acids long. Trimming took 4 bases from V and 5 from J, leaving 7 bases between them. CDR1 and CDR2 from the germline V gene are SEHNR and FQNEAQ (reference sequence). The CDR3 loop is CASSSRGDTQYF. CDR3 DNA: TGTGCCAGCAGCTCTCGAGGAGATACGCAGTATTTT.

For this clone: One end of the junction fails to match germline, which may point to a read error. V is TRBV14 and J is TRBJ2-7; the D gene is possibly TRBD2 (6 bases). Germline V CDR1 and CDR2: SGHDN, FVKESK. The CDR3 runs 12 residues. The CDR3 nucleotides read TGTGCCAGCAGCAAGACACCCGGGACTCCACTGTTC. Its translation is CASSKTPGTPLF.

This clone turned up a few times. The chain employs TRBV6-5 and TRBJ1-2; 7 positions agree with TRBD1. The CDR3 sequence is 13 residues long. V was clipped by 0 bases and J by 7 bases; unmatched bases: 2. Looked up from germline, CDR1 is MNHEY and CDR2 is SVGAGI. The CDR3 protein is CASSYSTGRGYTF. In nucleotides, the CDR3 is TGTGCCAGCAGTTACTCGACAGGGCGTGGCTACACCTTC.

The genes are TRBV6-1 and TRBJ2-1; 8 positions agree with TRBD2. The V segment lost 4 bases and the J segment 1 base; nucleotides outside the gene matches: 9. This CDR3 spans 17 amino acids. CDR1 and CDR2 (germline): MNHNS, SASEGT. The CDR3 spells CASSVWRLAGSYNEQFF. CDR3 nucleotide sequence: TGTGCCAGCAGTGTGTGGAGGCTAGCGGGTTCCTACAATGAGCAGTTCTTC.

The genes are TRBV6-5 and TRBJ2-2; maybe TRBD1 (5 bases). Trimming took 4 bases from V and 6 from J, leaving 9 bases between them. CDR1 and CDR2 (germline): MNHEY, SVGAGI. The CDR3 covers 13 residues. DNA for the CDR3: TGTGCCAGCAGTTCCATGACAGCCGGGGAGCTGTTTTTT. This encodes CASSSMTAGELFF.

The V call is TRBV11-3, the J call TRBJ2-7; the D gene is possibly TRBD2 (5 bases). V was pared by 0 bases and J by 0 bases, with 15 bases between. CDR1 and CDR2 from the germline V gene are SGHNT and YENEEA. This CDR3 contains 17 residues. This CDR3 is CASSLEIPTGDSYEQYF. CDR3 nucleotide sequence: TGTGCCAGCAGCTTAGAGATCCCGACCGGGGACTCCTACGAGCAGTACTTC. Combining the CDR3 with reference TRBV11-3 and TRBJ2-7 gives the whole variable domain EAGVVQSPRYKIIEKKQPVAFWCNPISGHNTLYWYLQNLGQGPELLIRYENEEAVDDSQLPKDRFSAERLKGVDSTLKIQPAELGDSAVYLCASSLEIPTGDSYEQYFGPGTRLTVT.

The V and J genes are TRBV11-2 and TRBJ2-5; TRBD1 matches 10 bases. The CDR3 length is 16 residues. Germline loops: CDR1 SGHAT, CDR2 FQNNGV. V was clipped by 3 bases and J by 7 bases; unmatched bases: 11. Written as DNA, the CDR3 is TGTGCCAGCAGCTTTTACTCGGGACAGGGGAACTTGACCCAGTACTTC. Translated, it gives CASSFYSGQGNLTQYF. The variable domain in full, with the rest retrieved from reference TRBV11-2 and TRBJ2-5, is EAGVAQSPRYKIIEKRQSVAFWCNPISGHATLYWYQQILGQGPKLLIQFQNNGVVDDSQLPKDRFSAERLKGVDSTLKIQPAKLEDSAVYLCASSFYSGQGNLTQYFGPGTRLLVL.

Only one count was recorded for this clone. The chain combines TRBV14 with TRBJ2-1; TRBD2 agrees at 8 bases. Trimming cost V 4 bases and J 13 bases; bases outside gene matches: 3. The germline V gene has CDR1 SGHDN and CDR2 FVKESK. This CDR3 spans 11 amino acids. The CDR3 is CASSPGGVQFF. The CDR3 nucleotides read TGTGCCAGCAGCCCGGGGGGGGTTCAGTTCTTC. The variable domain in full, completed from reference TRBV14 and TRBJ2-1, reads EAGVTQFPSHSVIEKGQTVTLRCDPISGHDNLYWYRRVMGKEIKFLLHFVKESKQDESGMPNNRFLAERTGGTYSTLKVQPAELEDSGVYFCASSPGGVQFFGPGTRLTVL.

The chain uses TRBV4-2 and TRBJ2-4; 12 bases map to TRBD2. CDR1 LGHNA and CDR2 YNFKEQ come from the germline V gene. Trimming took 5 bases from V and 10 from J; bases not matched to a gene: 9. The CDR3 consists of 15 residues. CDR3 nucleotides: TGTGCCAGCAGCTACCGGACTAGCGGGATCCCAATTCAGTACTTC. This translates into CASSYRTSGIPIQYF.

V usage is TRBV20-1 and J usage is TRBJ2-7, with D possibly being TRBD2 (5 bases). The CDR3 has 11 residues. Trimming cost V 3 bases and J 11 bases, with 14 bases left between them. Germline V lookup: CDR1 DFQATT, CDR2 SNEGSKA (reference sequence). This chain's CDR3 is CSASPDSGKYF. The CDR3 nucleotides read TGCAGTGCTAGCCCCGACTCGGGGAAGTACTTC.

The chain recombines TRBV19 with TRBJ2-7, with 9 nucleotides matching TRBD1. V lost 5 bases, J lost 5 bases, and 7 bases stayed unmatched. The CDR3 has 14 residues. CDR1 and CDR2 from the germline V gene are LNHDA and SQIVND (reference sequence). As DNA, the CDR3 is TGTGCCAGTAGTTGGAAACAGGGGGCAAACGAGCAGTACTTC. Amino acid sequence: CASSWKQGANEQYF.

This chain joins TRBV7-2 and TRBJ1-5, with D tentatively TRBD1 (6 bases). Trimming took off 3 bases at V and 2 bases at J, with 8 bases between the two ends. Germline V lookup: CDR1 SGHTA, CDR2 FQGNSA. The CDR3 has 14 amino acids. CDR3 DNA: TGTGCCAGCAGCTTCGCAGGGGGCAATCAGCCCCAGCATTTT. Translating it yields CASSFAGGNQPQHF.

This clone was found once. The genes are TRBV9 and TRBJ2-3; D is ambiguous. CDR3 size: 14 residues. The V end lost 2 bases, the J end lost 4 bases, and 11 bases lay between the germline ends. Germline-derived CDR1 and CDR2 are SGDLS and YYNGEE. CDR3 coding DNA: TGTGCCAGCAGCGTCGGTAACACAGCAGATACGCAGTATTTT. This encodes CASSVGNTADTQYF. The full variable domain, rest sourced from reference TRBV9 and TRBJ2-3, is DSGVTQTPKHLITATGQRVTLRCSPRSGDLSVYWYQQSLDQGLQFLIQYYNGEERAKGNILERFSAQQFPDLHSELNLSSLELGDSALYFCASSVGNTADTQYFGPGTRLTVL.

V and J are TRBV27 and TRBJ1-2; perhaps TRBD1 as D (5 bases). The CDR3 has 15 residues. Trimming pared 0 bases from V and 5 bases from J, leaving 13 bases between. Germline assignment: CDR1 MNHEY and CDR2 SMNVEV (reference sequence). The CDR3 region has the DNA TGTGCCAGCAGTTTATCAGCAGGGAACTTTTATGGCTACACCTTC. Translation gives CASSLSAGNFYGYTF.

This clone turned up a few times. In nucleotides, the CDR3 is TGTGCCAGCAGTTACTCGTGGGGGGAAGAGACCCAGTACTTC. This codes for CASSYSWGEETQYF. The V and J genes are TRBV6-5 and TRBJ2-5, with TRBD2 as a possible D gene (6 bases). The germline CDR1 and CDR2 sequences are MNHEY and SVGAGI. CDR3 size: 14 residues. Trimming took 0 bases from V and 3 from J, leaving 8 bases between them.